There are many counts of the clone carrying this T cell receptor (beta chain). Its matching antigen is unknown. These data originate in a study of human T cells and chemical hapten exposure. Turning to the study itself: Small discrepancies in pooled library volume mainly accounted for the varying TCR yields per sample.

This CDR3 has 15 amino acids. V lost 0 bases to trimming and J lost 0 bases, with 9 bases between them. CDR1 is DFQATT and CDR2 is SNEGSKA in the germline V gene (reference sequence). What the library attached to individual cDNA molecules were unique molecular identifiers. As originally analysed: Sample TCR totals centred on a median of around 100,000, ranging roughly 20,000 to 690,600. TCRdb reprocessed the reads via MiXCR and lists one record per CDR3 protein. TCRdb's processing, not the authors' own work, is the source of the V and J calls. The table has 100,000 to 150,000 distinct CDR3 sequences, more than 8.5% seen once. Extraction of total RNA was performed on unfractionated whole blood. The study, taken as a whole, reports: After DPC sensitization, TCRs above 1 in 1000 frequency showed no change.

The sequenced material came from whole blood. The chain recombines TRBV20-1 with TRBJ2-1; D unresolved. This TCR was recovered from a human donor in good health. Some clones in this sample may be carry-over from other donors' samples. CDR3 nucleotides: TGCAGTGCTAGAGATGAACTAAGCTCCTACAATGAGCAGTTCTTC. This translates into CSARDELSSYNEQFF.